The rows below give T cell receptor beta chains drawn from one sample of a study of blood T cell repertoires in COVID-19. The data were produced by immunoSEQ multiplex PCR, yet TCRdb's version contains in-frame clones alone and is incomplete. This repertoire shows a few hundred thousand clones, around 90% found once; its top ten account for under 3.5%. Sequencing input: PBMCs or T cells enriched from blood (not recorded which). These receptors were obtained from a woman in her fifties or sixties who had recovered from COVID-19. CDR3s include the opening cysteine and the closing phenylalanine or tryptophan. Fields, in order: D gene, J gene, V gene, clone size, CDR3 DNA, CDR3 protein. D genes are given only for firm matches. Expanded clones get a size class; other rows say once, few or many, or leave the size out.

>NA|TRBJ1-5|TRBV28|NA
TGTGCCAGCAGTCCAACTCAGGGTAGGAATCAGCCCCAGCATTTT
CASSPTQGRNQPQHF
>NA|TRBJ1-2|TRBV6-1|NA
TGTGCCAGCAGTGAAGTTTGGAGAAACTACACCTTC
CASSEVWRNYTF
>NA|TRBJ2-7|TRBV5-6|NA
TGTGCCAGCAGTCGTCCTACGTTCTCCTACGAGCAGTACTTC
CASSRPTFSYEQYF
>TRBD1|TRBJ1-2|TRBV29-1|NA
TGCAGCGTTAAAGGGACAGCTTACTATGGCTACACCTTC
CSVKGTAYYGYTF
>TRBD1|TRBJ1-2|TRBV28|NA
TGTGCCAGCAGGCGAGGGGGCCAGGGCTACACCTTC
CASRRGGQGYTF
>TRBD1|TRBJ1-2|TRBV28|NA
TGTGCCAGCAGAACACAGGGGGGCGGGGTGAACTATGGCTACACCTTC
CASRTQGGGVNYGYTF
>NA|TRBJ2-1|TRBV7-8|NA
TGTGCCAGCAGCGTGGACAGATACAATGAGCAGTTCTTC
CASSVDRYNEQFF
>TRBD1|TRBJ1-5|TRBV19|NA
TGTGCCAGTAGTGCCCAAAACAGGGGCCCCAATCAGCCCCAGCATTTT
CASSAQNRGPNQPQHF
>NA|TRBJ1-2|TRBV7-9|NA
TGTGCCAGCAGCTCGTTCCCCTCAGGACAGACTAACTATGGCTACACCTTC
CASSSFPSGQTNYGYTF
>NA|TRBJ1-5|TRBV7-2|NA
TGTGCCAGCAGCTTATTGGGGGCAAGGGATCAGCCCCAGCATTTT
CASSLLGARDQPQHF
>TRBD1|TRBJ1-5|TRBV28|NA
TGTGCCAGCAGCTTAGACAGGGTATTTGGGCAGCCCCAGCATTTT
CASSLDRVFGQPQHF
>TRBD2|TRBJ2-3|TRBV7-3|NA
TGTGCCAGCAGCGCGGAACTAGCGGGGGGCACAGATACGCAGTATTTT
CASSAELAGGTDTQYF
>NA|TRBJ1-5|TRBV6-1|few
TGTGCCAGCAGTGAAGGGGGCTATCAGCCCCAGCATTTT
CASSEGGYQPQHF
>TRBD1|TRBJ2-5|TRBV6-5|NA
TGTGCCAGCAGACTGACAGGGTACCAAGAGACCCAGTACTTC
CASRLTGYQETQYF
>NA|TRBJ2-3|TRBV7-2|once
TGTGCCAGCAGCTTGTCTCGGGGGGATACGCAGTATTTT
CASSLSRGDTQYF
>NA|TRBJ2-1|TRBV10-3|NA
TGTGCCATCAGTGACGGGACTCGGTACAATGAGCAGTTCTTC
CAISDGTRYNEQFF
>TRBD2|TRBJ2-1|TRBV5-4|NA
TGTGCCAGCAGCCCGGGACTAGCGGGAGGATCGTACAATGAGCAGTTCTTC
CASSPGLAGGSYNEQFF
>TRBD2|TRBJ2-1|TRBV28|once
TGTGCCAGCAGTCGTGAACTAGGTGGACTAGCGGGCAGCAGTCGATCCTACAATGAGCAGTTCTTC
CASSRELGGLAGSSRSYNEQFF
>TRBD1|TRBJ1-2|TRBV30|NA
TGTGCCTGGAGCTCTTACAGGGGCTATGGCTACACCTTC
CAWSSYRGYGYTF
>TRBD1|TRBJ2-3|TRBV24-1|NA
TGTGCCACCAGAGACAGGGGGAGGGATACGCAGTATTTT
CATRDRGRDTQYF
>TRBD2|TRBJ2-2|TRBV6-5|once
TGTGCCAGCAGCTCTACTAGCGGGGTCACCGGGGAGCTGTTTTTT
CASSSTSGVTGELFF
>NA|TRBJ2-5|TRBV11-2|NA
TGTGCCAGCAGCTTAGATATAGGAGGTGTCAGAGAGACCCAGTACTTC
CASSLDIGGVRETQYF